Listed here are 23 T cell receptor beta chains from one sample, sequenced in a study of T cells expressing NK-cell markers (dated by TCRdb to 2020 to 2022). Receptor libraries were prepared by 5' RACE. The data were produced on an Illumina HiSeq 2000. After the reads were reprocessed by TCRdb, one entry was made per CDR3 protein sequence, with no DNA. This specimen's table enumerates roughly 150,000 distinct CDR3 sequences. Roughly a fifth of the sample is held by the ten biggest clonotypes. The sample consisted of blood T cells: a sorted CD56 or NKG2C T cell subset, CD4+ or CD8+ T cells, or bulk PBMC T cells (not recorded which). Receptors originate from a man aged 18-70 years in good health.

This chain joins TRBV12-3 or TRBV12-4 and TRBJ1-2. The CDR3 loop spans 13 amino acids. CDR3 in amino acids: CASRSDGYGGYTF.

This chain uses TRBV27 with TRBJ1-5; the TRBD1 assignment by TCRdb is unverifiable without DNA. This CDR3 is 17 amino acids long. CDR1 MNHEY and CDR2 SMNVEV come from the germline V gene (reference sequence). CDR3 sequence: CASSLRQGIRTDQPQHF.

The chain carries TRBV18 and TRBJ2-2. Germline lookup yields CDR1 KGHSH and CDR2 LQKENI. CDR3 length: 16 amino acids. CDR3 residues: CASSPPWGANTGELFF.

The chain joins TRBV28 to TRBJ2-1. From germline, CDR1 is MDHEN and CDR2 SYDVKM. The CDR3 covers 15 residues. CDR3 residues: CASSLYATTYNEQFF.

The rearrangement links TRBV3-1 to TRBJ2-1; the TRBD2 assignment by TCRdb is unverifiable without DNA. Germline lookup yields CDR1 LGHDT and CDR2 YNNKEL (reference sequence). The CDR3 runs 14 residues. CDR3 region: CASSQVLSPREQFF.

The chain combines TRBV28 with TRBJ1-1. Per germline, CDR1 MDHEN and CDR2 SYDVKM. The CDR3 consists of 11 residues. This chain's CDR3 is CATSENTEAFF.

The chain combines TRBV5-1 with TRBJ1-4; the D call of TRBD1 rests on TCRdb alone, since no DNA is present to check it. Germline V gene data show CDR1 as SGHRS and CDR2 as YFSETQ. The CDR3 is 15 amino acids. CDR3 sequence: CASRNRDATNEKLFF.

J is TRBJ2-1 and V is TRBV7-2; TCRdb indicates TRBD2, and absent DNA this call remains unverified. CDR1 is SGHTA and CDR2 is FQGNSA in the germline V gene. The length of the CDR3 is 16 residues. The CDR3 protein is CASSASSGGHYNEQFF.

V usage is TRBV2 and J usage is TRBJ1-5; TCRdb proposes TRBD1, but this gene call is untestable without DNA. This CDR3 region has 14 residues. Looked up from germline, CDR1 is SNHLY and CDR2 is FYNNEI. CDR3 loop: CASQGITSNQPQHF.

This chain joins TRBV27 and TRBJ2-1; the D call of TRBD2 rests on TCRdb alone, since no DNA is present to check it. Germline values: CDR1 MNHEY, CDR2 SMNVEV (reference sequence). The length of the CDR3 is 17 residues. The CDR3 protein is CASSLSPRGGLNNEQFF.

The V gene is TRBV9, the J gene TRBJ2-3; TCRdb proposes TRBD1, but this gene call is untestable without DNA. Germline V gene data show CDR1 as SGDLS and CDR2 as YYNGEE. The CDR3 is 16 amino acids. The CDR3 here is CASSVVGAGAGDTQYF. Complete variable domain (other parts from reference TRBV9 and TRBJ2-3): DSGVTQTPKHLITATGQRVTLRCSPRSGDLSVYWYQQSLDQGLQFLIQYYNGEERAKGNILERFSAQQFPDLHSELNLSSLELGDSALYFCASSVVGAGAGDTQYFGPGTRLTVL.

The chain combines TRBV6-1 with TRBJ1-6; the D call of TRBD1 rests on TCRdb alone, since no DNA is present to check it. The CDR3 is made up of 16 amino acids. Germline V gives CDR1 MNHNS, CDR2 SASEGT. CDR3: CASNRQGEYYNSPLHF.

V and J are TRBV9 and TRBJ2-7; the TRBD1 assignment by TCRdb is unverifiable without DNA. CDR1 and CDR2 (germline): SGDLS, YYNGEE. The CDR3 sequence is 15 residues long. The CDR3: CASSEGGLGTYEQYF.

The chain has TRBV5-1 and TRBJ1-4; TCRdb outputs TRBD1, but without DNA this stays unchecked. Germline V gene sequence: CDR1 SGHRS, CDR2 YFSETQ. The CDR3 spans 15 residues. The CDR3: CASSIQTGFTEKLFF.

This sequence joins TRBV6-5 and TRBJ2-7; the D call of TRBD1 rests on TCRdb alone, since no DNA is present to check it. CDR1 is MNHEY and CDR2 is SVGAGI in the germline V gene. The CDR3 is made up of 14 amino acids. The CDR3 sequence: CASSSRLAGDEQYF.

This sequence joins TRBV4-1 and TRBJ1-6. This CDR3 is 15 amino acids long. CDR1 and CDR2 (germline): MGHRA, YSYEKL. The CDR3 sequence: CASSQDTSYNSPLHF.

The chain carries TRBV7-2 and TRBJ1-4; TCRdb names TRBD1, which stays unverified in the absence of DNA. Germline CDR1 reads SGHTA; CDR2 reads FQGNSA. The CDR3 runs 13 residues. Here the CDR3 reads CATGTGMDEKLFF.

The V and J genes are TRBV4-2 and TRBJ2-3. The V gene's germline CDR1 is LGHNA and CDR2 YNFKEQ. CDR3 length: 15 residues. The CDR3 loop reads CASSQEAAAAYTQYF.

The chain carries TRBV25-1 and TRBJ2-3; TCRdb's D call of TRBD2 is untestable without DNA. The CDR3 runs 16 residues. Germline V gives CDR1 MGHDK, CDR2 SYGVNS. The CDR3 sequence: CASSDRPGASTDTQYF.

The chain couples TRBV7-6 to TRBJ1-1. This CDR3 has 13 residues. Germline CDR1 and CDR2: SGHVS and FNYEAQ. The CDR3 sequence: CASRGLTNTEAFF.

The rearrangement links TRBV11-2 to TRBJ2-5; TCRdb's D call of TRBD1 is untestable without DNA. This CDR3 is 16 amino acids long. Germline V gene lookup returns CDR1 SGHAT and CDR2 FQNNGV. CDR3 sequence: CASSGFGRGLRETQYF.

The chain couples TRBV9 to TRBJ2-7. The germline V gene has CDR1 SGDLS and CDR2 YYNGEE. The CDR3 loop spans 16 amino acids. The CDR3 is CASSVGNSEFVYEQYF.

The chain couples TRBV7-9 to TRBJ2-7; there is no DNA to check the TCRdb D call of TRBD2. CDR1 SEHNR and CDR2 FQNEAQ come from the germline V gene (reference sequence). There are 14 residues in the CDR3. The CDR3 loop is CASSLDTSEGEQYF.